These 24 T cell receptor beta chains originate from one sample sequenced in a study of shared clonotypes between healthy human individuals (dated by TCRdb to 2018 to 2020). The receptor library was made with the immunoSEQ multiplex PCR assay. Entries here come from immuneACCESS through TCRdb and include only in-frame sequences with V and J called. Some clones fail to appear in such tables; in the studies checked, an unresolved V gene covers under half of the shortfall, and the cause of the remainder is unknown. The sample table records some 480,000 clones; around 80% of these occur just once. The ten largest clones add up to 9.5% to 15% of the sample. Sample: PBMCs. Receptors originate from a woman aged 35 to 49 in good health. Some clones in this sample may be carry-over from other donors' samples.

CDR3 in amino acids: CATSGQARYYGYTF. The CDR3 nucleotides are TGTGCCACCTCGGGACAGGCAAGATACTATGGCTACACCTTC. V is TRBV19 and J is TRBJ1-2, with 8 nucleotides matching TRBD1. Germline values: CDR1 LNHDA, CDR2 SQIVND (reference sequence). CDR3 length: 14 amino acids. V shed 10 bases, J shed 3 bases, and the junction held 10 bases outside the gene matches.

The V and J genes are TRBV4-1 and TRBJ2-7, with D tentatively TRBD2 (5 bases). The CDR3 is 14 amino acids. V lost 4 bases to trimming and J lost 3 bases, with 13 bases between them. The germline gives CDR1 MGHRA, CDR2 YSYEKL. CDR3 sequence reads: CASSRELVGYEQYF. The CDR3 region has the DNA TGCGCCAGCAGCCGGGAGCTAGTCGGCTACGAGCAGTACTTC.

The chain employs TRBV28 and TRBJ2-7; a possible D gene is TRBD2 (6 bases). Germline V gene sequence: CDR1 MDHEN, CDR2 SYDVKM. The CDR3 runs to 13 residues. Trimming pared 7 bases from V and 4 bases from J, leaving 14 bases between. This CDR3 reads CASTTTSKYEQYF. The CDR3 nucleotides are TGTGCCAGCACCACTACTAGCAAATACGAGCAGTACTTC.

The genes are TRBV6-1 and TRBJ1-2; D remains unclear. Looked up from germline, CDR1 is MNHNS and CDR2 is SASEGT. The CDR3 totals 14 residues. The V gene lost 3 bases and the J gene lost 7 bases, with 15 bases spanning the gap. The CDR3 is CASSDGPNSGGYTF. Here the CDR3 DNA reads TGTGCCAGCAGTGATGGCCCTAATTCGGGTGGCTACACCTTC.

A remark on this clone: Relative to the germline gene, one junction end is altered; a read error may explain this. This chain joins TRBV27 and TRBJ2-1; 11 bases align to TRBD2. The CDR3 contains 13 residues. Germline V lookup: CDR1 MNHEY, CDR2 SMNVEV (reference sequence). The CDR3 reads CASSLSLAGGPVF. DNA for the CDR3: TGTGCCAGCAGTTTATCGTTAGCGGGAGGGCCGGTCTTC.

This clone was observed a handful of times. The V gene is TRBV2, the J gene TRBJ2-5; TRBD2 aligns across 12 bases. The J call could be wrong; TRBJ2-7 is a better fit for the DNA end. Germline loops: CDR1 SNHLY, CDR2 FYNNEI. This CDR3 has 14 residues. This chain's CDR3 is CASSWTSGTYEQYF. CDR3 in DNA: TGTGCCAGCAGCTGGACTAGCGGGACTTACGAGCAGTACTTC.

Only a few counts were recorded for this clone. The J gene is TRBJ1-5, the V gene TRBV28, with 7 bases matching TRBD1. This CDR3 has 16 residues. From germline, CDR1 is MDHEN and CDR2 SYDVKM. Losses at the gene ends were 3 bases for V and 7 bases for J; bases not matched to a gene: 12. CDR3: CASSLGDRTSRQPQHF. CDR3 nucleotides: TGTGCCAGCAGTTTGGGGGACAGAACCTCGCGGCAGCCCCAGCATTTT.

The chain joins TRBV2 to TRBJ2-7; TRBD2 is a possible D gene (7 bases). CDR3 size: 13 residues. Germline assignment: CDR1 SNHLY and CDR2 FYNNEI. The V gene lost 7 bases and the J gene lost 4 bases, with 14 bases spanning the gap. The CDR3 spells CASMEEGGYEQYF. As DNA, the CDR3 is TGTGCCAGCATGGAAGAGGGGGGGTACGAGCAGTACTTC.

The CDR3 is CAWSVWRGRGDTQYF. CDR3 coding DNA: TGTGCCTGGAGTGTGTGGCGGGGCCGGGGGGATACGCAGTATTTT. The V call is TRBV30, the J call TRBJ2-3, with D possibly being TRBD2 (6 bases). Per the germline V gene, CDR1 is GTSNPN and CDR2 is SVGIG (reference sequence). The V end lost 0 bases, the J end lost 6 bases, and 16 bases lay between the germline ends. CDR3 size: 15 residues.

This clone came up once. The CDR3 DNA reads as TGCGCCAGCAGCCAAGTCCCGGGACACTCTAAGAAGCAGCCCCAGCATTTT. The encoded protein is CASSQVPGHSKKQPQHF. The chain is built from TRBV4-1 and TRBJ1-5; D possibly corresponds to TRBD1 (6 bases). The CDR3 runs to 17 residues. The V gene lost 1 base and the J gene lost 7 bases, with 20 bases spanning the gap. Per the germline V gene, CDR1 is MGHRA and CDR2 is YSYEKL.

Regarding this clone: One junction end does not reproduce the germline sequence, and a read error may be involved. The chain uses TRBV7-8 and TRBJ2-1; D may correspond to TRBD1 or TRBD2 (5 bases each). Germline CDR1 is SGHVS and CDR2 is FQNEAQ. The CDR3 is made up of 11 amino acids. The CDR3 nucleotides read TGTGCCAGCAGCTCTGGGACCTCACTCATCTTC. It translates to CASSSGTSLIF.

The chain combines TRBV6-4 with TRBJ2-2, with TRBD1 matching over 7 bases. The ends lost 2 bases at V and 3 bases at J; junction bases unmatched: 0. In germline, CDR1 is MRHNA, CDR2 SNTAGT. The CDR3 contains 14 residues. The CDR3 protein is CASSDDRDTGELFF. The DNA for the CDR3 is TGTGCCAGCAGTGACGACAGGGACACCGGGGAGCTGTTTTTT.

In its sample, this clone was seen a few times. V usage is TRBV4-1 and J usage is TRBJ2-2, with 7 bases fitting TRBD1. Germline V gene data show CDR1 as MGHRA and CDR2 as YSYEKL. After removal of 4 bases from V and 4 bases from J, the junction contained 9 bases not matched to a gene. This CDR3 contains 16 residues. CDR3 coding DNA: TGCGCCAGCAGCCGCCTACAGGGGTCGACCACCGGGGAGCTGTTTTTT. Its translation is CASSRLQGSTTGELFF.

V and J are TRBV5-1 and TRBJ2-7; 8 nucleotides match TRBD1. This CDR3 comprises 16 residues. Germline V gene lookup returns CDR1 SGHRS and CDR2 YFSETQ. J gave up 6 bases and V 4 bases, and 15 bases lay outside the gene matches. The CDR3 sequence is CASSGWGGTGFREQYF. For the CDR3, the DNA is TGCGCCAGCAGCGGTTGGGGTGGGACAGGATTTCGCGAGCAGTACTTC.

The rearrangement uses TRBV7-7 and TRBJ2-2; maybe TRBD2 (5 bases). Germline CDR1 reads SSHAT; CDR2 reads FNYEAQ (reference sequence). The CDR3 sequence is 17 residues long. V was clipped by 2 bases and J by 0 bases, with 13 bases between them. The DNA for the CDR3 is TGTGCCAGCAGCTTAAGTCTGAATAGCGCGAACACCGGGGAGCTGTTTTTT. Amino acids: CASSLSLNSANTGELFF.

This clone has just one count. The CDR3 reads CASSTRGAGELFF. CDR3 in DNA: TGTGCCAGCAGTACCCGGGGGGCCGGGGAGCTGTTTTTT. The rearrangement links TRBV6-6 to TRBJ2-2; 7 nucleotides line up with TRBD2. CDR3 length: 13 residues. J lost 6 bases, V lost 5 bases, and 3 bases had no gene match. Germline V gene sequence: CDR1 MNHNY, CDR2 SVGAGI (reference sequence).

CDR3 sequence reads: CASRGTDQETQYF. The CDR3, as DNA: TGTGCCAGCAGGGGGACCGACCAAGAGACCCAGTACTTC. V and J are TRBV5-4 and TRBJ2-5, with D tentatively TRBD1 or TRBD2 (5 bases each). CDR3 length equals 13 residues. Germline CDR1 reads SGHNT; CDR2 reads YYREEE (reference sequence). Trimming removed 5 bases at V and 0 bases at J, with 8 bases between.

The chain joins TRBV27 to TRBJ1-1; TRBD1 agrees at 8 bases. Trimming cost V 2 bases and J 11 bases; bases outside gene matches: 10. The germline V gene has CDR1 MNHEY and CDR2 SMNVEV (reference sequence). The CDR3 runs 14 residues. The DNA for the CDR3 is TGTGCCAGCAGTTTAGGGACAGGAGACCTTGGGGCTTTCTTT. Protein sequence: CASSLGTGDLGAFF.

The rearrangement uses TRBV4-2 and TRBJ2-1, with D perhaps TRBD2 (5 bases). Per the germline V gene, CDR1 is LGHNA and CDR2 is YNFKEQ. V lost 4 bases and J 8 bases, leaving 15 bases between the germline ends. The CDR3 has 14 residues. The CDR3 nucleotides read TGTGCCAGCAGCCCCCCTGTCGGAGGCCATGAGCAGTTCTTC. This translates into CASSPPVGGHEQFF.

This rearrangement joins TRBV5-1 to TRBJ2-1; the match to TRBD2 covers 12 bases. Germline CDR1 SGHRS, CDR2 YFSETQ. V dropped 6 bases and J dropped 8; count of bases not matched to a gene: 6. The CDR3 totals 14 residues. CDR3 nucleotide sequence: TGCGCCAGCACTACTAGCGGGAGGAGTGATGAGCAGTTCTTC. Translating it yields CASTTSGRSDEQFF.

The chain links TRBV19 to TRBJ2-7, with D possibly being TRBD2 (5 bases). The germline V and J ends were trimmed by 10 bases and 0 bases, with 13 bases remaining between them. The germline V gene encodes CDR1 LNHDA and CDR2 SQIVND (reference sequence). The CDR3 has 13 amino acids. CDR3 sequence: CATKGDYSYEQYF. The CDR3 DNA is TGTGCCACCAAGGGTGACTACTCCTACGAGCAGTACTTC.

The chain has TRBV4-3 and TRBJ2-3, with TRBD2 matching over 8 bases. Germline assignment: CDR1 LGHNA and CDR2 YSLEER. The length of the CDR3 is 15 residues. Unmatched junction bases numbered 9, after V lost 4 bases and J lost 6 bases. CDR3 sequence reads: CASSRGVAGPDTQYF. Here the CDR3 DNA reads TGCGCCAGCAGCCGCGGGGTAGCGGGACCTGATACGCAGTATTTT.

V is TRBV9 and J is TRBJ2-1; D gene unclear. CDR3 size: 13 residues. The ends were cut back, 3 bases at V and 6 bases at J, with 10 bases in the middle. CDR1 and CDR2 from the germline V gene are SGDLS and YYNGEE. CDR3 sequence (DNA): TGTGCCAGCAGCGCAGGTAGCCGCAATGAGCAGTTCTTC. Residues: CASSAGSRNEQFF.

The chain links TRBV28 to TRBJ2-6; TRBD1 agrees at 8 bases. The CDR3 sequence is 17 residues long. Germline trimming cut 5 bases from V and 0 bases from J; bases unmatched to any gene: 6. In germline, CDR1 is MDHEN, CDR2 SYDVKM. CDR3 region: CASSPRDRYSGANVLTF. In nucleotides, the CDR3 is TGTGCCAGCAGTCCCCGGGACAGGTACTCTGGGGCCAACGTCCTGACTTTC.